The 29 T cell receptor beta chains in this list originate from one sample, sequenced in a study of blood T cells in healthy people across ages. The use of a sample-barcoded 5' primer and a J-beta primer mix characterized a second PCR of about 7 to 12 cycles. TCRdb reprocessed the 5' RACE reads with MiXCR, giving one entry per CDR3 protein. In the table there are 540,000 or so distinct CDR3 sequences, less than 25% of which are singletons. The data were also submitted as part of a second study, on T cells of mothers and their children.

Sequenced input: blood. These receptors were collected from a boy between 5 and 17 years old in good health.

The rearrangement uses TRBV2 and TRBJ2-5, with 7 positions matching TRBD2. With the DNA end fitting TRBJ2-1 better, the J assignment may be wrong. CDR3 length: 16 residues. Per the germline V gene, CDR1 is SNHLY and CDR2 is FYNNEI. CDR3 DNA: TGTGCCAGCAGATGGGAGGGCCCCCCGGCAAGGAATGAGCAGTTCTTC. This gives the protein CASRWEGPPARNEQFF.

This clonotype showed up just a few times. The genes are TRBV19 and TRBJ2-1; 15 bases match TRBD2. CDR1 and CDR2 from the germline V gene are LNHDA and SQIVND (reference sequence). V lost 5 bases to trimming and J lost 9 bases; unmatched junction nucleotides: 5. The CDR3 totals 15 residues. CDR3: CASSAGLAGGGEQFF. In DNA form, the CDR3 reads TGTGCCAGTAGTGCGGGACTAGCGGGAGGTGGTGAGCAGTTCTTC.

The sample holds many counts of this clonotype. This sequence joins TRBV11-1 and TRBJ1-1; 8 bases map to TRBD1. The CDR3 loop spans 14 amino acids. V trimming: 0 bases; J trimming: 7 bases; junction bases outside the gene matches: 4. CDR1 and CDR2 from the germline V gene are SGHAT and FQDESV (reference sequence). CDR3 sequence reads: CASSLAPGQVEAFF. The CDR3 DNA is TGTGCCAGCAGCTTAGCCCCGGGACAGGTTGAAGCTTTCTTT.

This clonotype has a handful of counts. The chain carries TRBV29-1 and TRBJ1-1, with 9 bases fitting TRBD1. V lost 7 bases and J lost 5; bases outside the gene matches: 11. The CDR3 totals 14 residues. The germline gives CDR1 SQVTM, CDR2 ANQGSEA. The DNA for the CDR3 is TGCAGCGCCGAGGGGACAGGGAGAGGTACTGAAGCTTTCTTT. Translated, it gives CSAEGTGRGTEAFF.

This clonotype was seen only a few times. In DNA form, the CDR3 reads TGTGCCAGCAGTCTGTCTGTTGGCACCGGGGAGCTGTTTTTT. Translating gives CASSLSVGTGELFF. This chain uses TRBV6-2 or TRBV6-3 with TRBJ2-2, with no clear D. Germline loops: CDR1 MNHEY, CDR2 SVGEGT. The germline V and J ends were trimmed by 5 bases and 4 bases, with 11 bases remaining between them. This CDR3 has 14 amino acids.

This clonotype was detected a few times. The chain combines TRBV6-1 with TRBJ2-2, with a possible D match to TRBD2 (5 bases). This CDR3 is 15 amino acids long. The germline gives CDR1 MNHNS, CDR2 SASEGT. Trimming pared 4 bases from V and 5 bases from J, leaving 14 bases between. CDR3 DNA sequence: TGTGCCAGCAGTGCCTATATCGGGGTTACCGGGGAGCTGTTTTTT. Its protein is CASSAYIGVTGELFF.

CDR3: CASSFHRAVSEAFF. As DNA, the CDR3 is TGCGCCAGCAGCTTTCACAGGGCAGTCTCTGAAGCTTTCTTT. The gene calls are TRBV4-3 and TRBJ1-1; D may be TRBD1 (6 bases). Looked up from germline, CDR1 is LGHNA and CDR2 is YSLEER. This CDR3 is 14 amino acids long. V gave up 5 bases and J gave up 6 bases, with 16 bases separating them.

This clonotype occurred once. The chain carries TRBV7-9 and TRBJ2-7, with 12 nucleotides matching TRBD2. The V gene end was trimmed by 4 bases and the J gene end by 3 bases; junction bases not matched to a gene: 7. Germline V gives CDR1 SEHNR, CDR2 FQNEAQ (reference sequence). The CDR3 extends over 16 amino acids. The CDR3 region has the DNA TGTGCCAGCAGCTCCCGACTAGCGGGGGAGGTCTACGAGCAGTACTTC. Its protein is CASSSRLAGEVYEQYF.

This clonotype occurred a few times. The chain links TRBV7-2 to TRBJ1-2; D uncertain. Deletions cut 2 bases from V and 6 bases from J, with 10 bases between. The CDR3 has 13 residues. Germline V lookup: CDR1 SGHTA, CDR2 FQGNSA. Written as DNA, the CDR3 is TGTGCCAGCAGCTTAACTGGGTTCGATGGCTACACCTTC. This codes for CASSLTGFDGYTF.

J is TRBJ2-7 and V is TRBV28, with D possibly being TRBD2 (5 bases). This CDR3 is built from 14 residues. Trimming took off 4 bases at V and 0 bases at J, with 10 bases between the two ends. Germline V gene lookup returns CDR1 MDHEN and CDR2 SYDVKM. Here the CDR3 reads CASSSPDYSYEQYF. The CDR3 nucleotides are TGTGCCAGCAGTTCCCCTGACTACTCCTACGAGCAGTACTTC.

The chain is built from TRBV15 and TRBJ2-2; D tentatively reads TRBD1 or TRBD2 (6 bases each). Germline-derived CDR1 and CDR2 are LNHNV and YYDKDF (reference sequence). This CDR3 spans 15 amino acids. Trimming shortened V by 0 bases and J by 7 bases, and 12 bases separated the two germline ends. Written as DNA, the CDR3 is TGTGCCACCAGCAGAGATCGGGGGCCGCTCGGGGAGCTGTTTTTT. Translating gives CATSRDRGPLGELFF.

This clonotype was seen a handful of times. The chain is built from TRBV3-1 and TRBJ1-4; D is unresolved. The V and J ends lost 4 bases and 0 bases respectively, with 12 bases between them. Germline CDR1 is LGHDT and CDR2 is YNNKEL (reference sequence). The CDR3 has 16 amino acids. The CDR3 protein is CASSLRTAATNEKLFF. CDR3 nucleotides: TGTGCCAGCAGCCTCCGGACGGCTGCAACTAATGAAAAACTGTTTTTT.

The J gene is TRBJ2-1, the V gene TRBV4-3; no reliable D call. CDR3 length: 13 amino acids. CDR1 is LGHNA and CDR2 is YSLEER in the germline V gene. Trimming stripped 1 base from V and 8 bases from J, with 9 bases between. In DNA, the CDR3 is TGCGCCAGCAGCCAAGCTAGGGTCTATGAGCAGTTCTTC. Its translation: CASSQARVYEQFF.

V gene TRBV5-1 combines with J gene TRBJ2-1; 8 nucleotides line up with TRBD2. After removal of 0 bases from V and 6 bases from J, the junction contained 8 bases not matched to a gene. Germline loops: CDR1 SGHRS, CDR2 YFSETQ. This CDR3 has 16 amino acids. CDR3 DNA sequence: TGCGCCAGCAGCTTGGCGCCTAGCGGGCCCGGCAATGAGCAGTTCTTC. Its translation: CASSLAPSGPGNEQFF.

This clonotype was counted a few times. The chain combines TRBV27 with TRBJ2-1, with 8 bases that match TRBD2. Germline assignment: CDR1 MNHEY and CDR2 SMNVEV (reference sequence). The CDR3 has 16 amino acids. V trimming: 5 bases; J trimming: 6 bases; junction bases outside the gene matches: 12. For the CDR3, the DNA is TGTGCCAGCAGTATAACAGCGGGGGACTATGGCAATGAGCAGTTCTTC. It specifies CASSITAGDYGNEQFF.

The CDR3 spells CSAIPGQGIPYGYTF. CDR3 bases: TGCAGTGCTATTCCGGGACAGGGGATCCCCTATGGCTACACCTTC. J is TRBJ1-2 and V is TRBV20-1, with 10 bases fitting TRBD1. Germline trimming cut 4 bases from V and 4 bases from J; bases unmatched to any gene: 9. Germline CDR1 is DFQATT and CDR2 is SNEGSKA (reference sequence). CDR3 size: 15 residues.

This clonotype was detected only a few times. The V gene is TRBV4-3, the J gene TRBJ2-7; D not certain. The germline V gene has CDR1 LGHNA and CDR2 YSLEER. Trimming took off 9 bases at V and 0 bases at J, with 18 bases between the two ends. The CDR3 is 15 amino acids. CDR3 nucleotide sequence: TGCGCCAGTCGTCCGGAGCTCTGGGGCTCCTACGAGCAGTACTTC. As protein: CASRPELWGSYEQYF.

The gene calls are TRBV19 and TRBJ2-5, with 10 bases matching TRBD2. CDR3 length equals 16 residues. V lost 4 bases to trimming and J lost 2 bases; unmatched junction nucleotides: 7. Germline V gene sequence: CDR1 LNHDA, CDR2 SQIVND (reference sequence). The CDR3 sequence is CASSKLAGPYQETQYF. DNA for the CDR3: TGTGCCAGTAGTAAACTAGCGGGACCTTATCAAGAGACCCAGTACTTC.

The gene calls are TRBV7-9 and TRBJ2-5; 11 bases match TRBD2. This CDR3 contains 16 residues. J gave up 3 bases and V 5 bases, and 8 bases lay outside the gene matches. The V gene's germline CDR1 is SEHNR and CDR2 FQNEAQ (reference sequence). The CDR3 protein is CASSHLAGGAEETQYF. The CDR3 nucleotides read TGTGCCAGCAGCCATCTAGCGGGGGGAGCTGAAGAGACCCAGTACTTC.

This CDR3 reads CASSLGASGDSNQPQHF. DNA for the CDR3: TGTGCCAGCAGCTTAGGTGCGTCCGGGGATAGCAATCAGCCCCAGCATTTT. V gene TRBV7-8 combines with J gene TRBJ1-5; no firm D call. The length of the CDR3 is 17 residues. V shed 1 base and J shed 0 bases, with 13 bases lying between them. The germline V gene has CDR1 SGHVS and CDR2 FQNEAQ.

In its sample, this clonotype was seen many times. This chain connects TRBV27 to TRBJ1-1; unclear D gene. The CDR3 is made up of 13 amino acids. Between the trimmed V and J ends, which lost 7 bases and 0 bases, there was a span of 9 bases. The germline gives CDR1 MNHEY, CDR2 SMNVEV (reference sequence). This CDR3 is CASISLLNTEAFF. The CDR3, as DNA: TGTGCCAGCATATCTCTGTTGAACACTGAAGCTTTCTTT.

This clonotype was observed a few times. The rearrangement uses TRBV7-9 and TRBJ1-4, with a possible D match to TRBD1 (6 bases). The CDR3 sequence is 15 residues long. V shed 5 bases and J shed 6 bases, with 16 bases lying between them. CDR1 and CDR2 (germline): SEHNR, FQNEAQ (reference sequence). The CDR3 spells CASSRQGTGDEKLFF. DNA for the CDR3: TGTGCCAGCAGCCGTCAGGGGACGGGTGATGAAAAACTGTTTTTT.

The chain couples TRBV24-1 to TRBJ2-7, with a weak D call TRBD1 (6 bases). Germline-derived CDR1 and CDR2 are KGHDR and SFDVKD. CDR3 length: 13 amino acids. The V end was cut by 4 bases, the J end by 7 bases, with 13 bases between. The CDR3 DNA follows: TGTGCCACCAGTGACTCGGGACAACTAGAGCAGTACTTC. The encoded protein is CATSDSGQLEQYF.

The chain joins TRBV18 to TRBJ1-5; possibly TRBD1 for D (5 bases). V lost 1 base and J 10 bases, leaving 14 bases between the germline ends. CDR3 size: 14 residues. In germline, CDR1 is KGHSH, CDR2 LQKENI. CDR3 sequence: CASSPRRTTRPQHF. The CDR3 DNA sequence: TGTGCCAGCTCACCACGCCGGACAACTCGACCCCAGCATTTT.

The chain is built from TRBV7-9 and TRBJ1-6, with D maybe TRBD1 (5 bases). V lost 5 bases, J lost 7 bases, and 21 bases lay in between. The V gene's germline CDR1 is SEHNR and CDR2 FQNEAQ (reference sequence). CDR3 length equals 17 residues. CDR3 in DNA: TGTGCCAGCAGCCACCCGGGGGTCCTTACGGGGAATTCACCCCTCCACTTT. It codes for CASSHPGVLTGNSPLHF.

This clonotype was counted between two and nine times. The chain uses TRBV3-1 and TRBJ2-3, with 7 bases fitting TRBD2. V was pared by 2 bases and J by 3 bases, with 11 bases of the junction left unmatched. The CDR3 is 17 amino acids. Per the germline V gene, CDR1 is LGHDT and CDR2 is YNNKEL (reference sequence). DNA for the CDR3: TGTGCCAGCAGCCAAAGGCGGGGGTATTTGCCGACAGATACGCAGTATTTT. Residues: CASSQRRGYLPTDTQYF.

The chain joins TRBV27 to TRBJ2-7, with no clear D. The CDR3 contains 14 residues. Trimming removed 2 bases from V and 3 bases from J, with 11 bases in between. Germline CDR1 reads MNHEY; CDR2 reads SMNVEV (reference sequence). The CDR3 bases are TGTGCCAGCAGTTTAAGTTCGGCCGGCTACGAGCAGTACTTC. This sequence encodes CASSLSSAGYEQYF.

This clonotype was picked up a small number of times. The rearrangement links TRBV2 to TRBJ2-7; maybe TRBD1 (6 bases). The CDR3 runs 17 residues. V was trimmed by 8 bases and J by 5 bases, leaving 28 bases between them. CDR1 and CDR2 from the germline V gene are SNHLY and FYNNEI. The CDR3: CASQGPRGHPGEDEQYF. The CDR3 DNA follows: TGTGCCAGCCAGGGACCCAGGGGCCACCCCGGAGAAGACGAGCAGTACTTC. Full variable domain (rest looked up from reference TRBV2 and TRBJ2-7): EPEVTQTPSHQVTQMGQEVILRCVPISNHLYFYWYRQILGQKVEFLVSFYNNEISEKSEIFDDQFSVERPDGSNFTLKIRSTKLEDSAMYFCASQGPRGHPGEDEQYFGPGTRLTVT.

CDR3 sequence: CASSLKNGQGAEKLFF. CDR3 coding DNA: TGTGCCAGCAGCTTAAAGAACGGACAGGGGGCTGAAAAACTGTTTTTT. V gene TRBV7-3 combines with J gene TRBJ1-4; 11 nucleotides line up with TRBD1. V lost 1 base to trimming and J lost 7 bases; unmatched junction nucleotides: 5. The germline gives CDR1 SGHTA, CDR2 FQGTGA. This CDR3 contains 16 residues.